This TCR beta chain appears in the sequencing data of a study of shared T cell receptors in the human thymus. Some clones are missing from TCRdb's copy, which holds only in-frame ones; the method was immunoSEQ multiplex PCR. The table records hundreds of thousands of clones, around 78% of them present only once. The CDR3 loop spans 14 amino acids. Unmatched junction bases numbered 7, after V lost 5 bases and J lost 7 bases. CDR1 and CDR2 from the germline V gene are SGHTA and FQGNSA. These data were also filed under a second study, of human thymus T cells. Per that paper: It was from resections taken during corrective heart surgery that the thymus tissue came. A high degree of thymic repertoire overlap among unrelated individuals was reported in related research.

The receptor comes from a boy in the first two years of life with a congenital heart defect. The source material was thymocytes. This chain joins TRBV7-2 and TRBJ2-4; TRBD1 aligns across 8 bases. In DNA form, the CDR3 reads TGTGCCAGCAGCCATCGGACAGGGATGAACATTCAGTACTTC. Translation gives CASSHRTGMNIQYF.